The 14 T cell receptor beta chains below all came from one sample that was sequenced in a study of blood T cell repertoires in COVID-19. Assay used: immunoSEQ multiplex PCR; TCRdb lists only in-frame clones, some missing. The data show under 300,000 clones, 85% to 90% seen once. The sequenced sample was PBMCs or T cells enriched from blood (not recorded which). The receptors come from a man aged 18 to 35 who had recovered from COVID-19.

The chain employs TRBV19 and TRBJ1-1; D might be TRBD1 (6 bases). Trimming took off 4 bases at V and 4 bases at J, with 7 bases between the two ends. The CDR3 is made up of 12 amino acids. The germline CDR1 and CDR2 sequences are LNHDA and SQIVND (reference sequence). CDR3 region: CASSTRGTEAFF. CDR3 DNA: TGTGCCAGTAGTACCAGGGGCACTGAAGCTTTCTTT.

CDR3 nucleotide sequence: TGTGCCAGCAGGCCGGGGGGCAGTGGTACTGAAGCTTTCTTT. This sequence encodes CASRPGGSGTEAFF. The chain has TRBV25-1 and TRBJ1-1, with D perhaps matching TRBD1 (6 bases). This CDR3 region has 14 residues. The V and J ends lost 6 bases and 5 bases respectively, with 16 bases between them. CDR1 and CDR2 from the germline V gene are MGHDK and SYGVNS.

The chain is built from TRBV6-5 and TRBJ1-6; D call uncertain. V was trimmed by 2 bases and J by 7 bases, leaving 12 bases between them. This CDR3 contains 15 residues. Germline V gene data show CDR1 as MNHEY and CDR2 as SVGAGI. The CDR3 bases are TGTGCCAGCAGTTACGGGAGCAGCCGAAATTCACCCCTCCACTTT. Residues: CASSYGSSRNSPLHF.

The rearrangement uses TRBV7-8 and TRBJ2-2; TRBD2 matches at 11 bases. This CDR3 contains 21 residues. The junction had 16 bases not matched to a gene; V was cut back by 2 bases and J by 2 bases. Germline V gene sequence: CDR1 SGHVS, CDR2 FQNEAQ. In DNA, the CDR3 is TGTGCCAGCAGCTTAAGCAGCTGGGCTAGCGGGGGGCTCTCAAACACCGGGGAGCTGTTTTTT. Protein product: CASSLSSWASGGLSNTGELFF.

V gene TRBV6-5 combines with J gene TRBJ1-6, with D hard to call. The CDR3 covers 16 residues. Deletions cut 2 bases from V and 7 bases from J, with 15 bases between. From germline, CDR1 is MNHEY and CDR2 SVGAGI. CDR3 in DNA: TGTGCCAGCAGTTACCACCCCGGGGAAAGGAATTCACCCCTCCACTTT. Protein: CASSYHPGERNSPLHF.

J is TRBJ1-3 and V is TRBV12-5; TRBD1 is a possible D gene (6 bases). Germline CDR1 reads LGHNT; CDR2 reads FRNRAP. Trimming cost V 0 bases and J 0 bases, with 21 bases left between them. This CDR3 contains 20 residues. CDR3 residues: CASGLVGRGSIRSSGNTIYF. DNA of the CDR3: TGTGCTAGTGGTTTGGTTGGCAGGGGCTCGATCAGGAGCTCTGGAAACACCATATATTTT.

CDR3 region: CASSLSAGEVYEQYF. The CDR3, as DNA: TGTGCCAGCAGCTTAAGCGCGGGAGAGGTCTACGAGCAGTACTTC. V gene TRBV7-3 combines with J gene TRBJ2-7; TRBD2 matches at 7 bases. V shed 1 base and J 3 bases; nucleotides not matched to a gene: 6. The V gene's germline CDR1 is SGHTA and CDR2 FQGTGA. The CDR3 contains 15 residues. The variable domain in full, completed from reference TRBV7-3 and TRBJ2-7, reads GAGVSQTPSNKVTEKGKYVELRCDPISGHTALYWYRQSLGQGPEFLIYFQGTGAADDSGLPNDRFFAVRPEGSVSTLKIQRTERGDSAVYLCASSLSAGEVYEQYFGPGTRLTVT.

The chain uses TRBV27 and TRBJ2-1; 10 bases align to TRBD2. Germline CDR1 MNHEY, CDR2 SMNVEV (reference sequence). V lost 4 bases and J lost 7; bases outside the gene matches: 7. The CDR3 length is 15 residues. In nucleotides, the CDR3 is TGTGCCAGCAGTTCCCTAGCGGGAGCGGGGAATGAGCAGTTCTTC. Translation: CASSSLAGAGNEQFF.

The V gene is TRBV30, the J gene TRBJ2-7; D possibly corresponds to TRBD2 (5 bases). CDR3 length: 13 amino acids. The V end lost 2 bases, the J end lost 3 bases, and 11 bases lay between the germline ends. The germline V gene encodes CDR1 GTSNPN and CDR2 SVGIG (reference sequence). The CDR3 coding sequence is TGTGCCTGGAGTTTCGGACTCCACTACGAGCAGTACTTC. Translation gives CAWSFGLHYEQYF. Looking up the rest from reference TRBV30 and TRBJ2-7 gives the full variable domain: SQTIHQWPATLVQPVGSPLSLECTVEGTSNPNLYWYRQAAGRGLQLLFYSVGIGQISSEVPQNLSASRPQDRQFILSSKKLLLSDSGFYLCAWSFGLHYEQYFGPGTRLTVT.

The chain carries TRBV6-5 and TRBJ1-1; unclear D gene. V was shortened by 6 bases and J by 6 bases, with 20 bases between the two germline ends. Germline-derived CDR1 and CDR2 are MNHEY and SVGAGI. CDR3 length: 15 residues. DNA of the CDR3: TGTGCCAGCAGCCGGCCTCTCATGGCCGGGGCTGAAGCTTTCTTT. It specifies CASSRPLMAGAEAFF.

This chain uses TRBV19 with TRBJ2-3, with TRBD2 matching 11 bases. Germline V gene sequence: CDR1 LNHDA, CDR2 SQIVND (reference sequence). The V segment lost 3 bases and the J segment 1 base; nucleotides outside the gene matches: 9. The CDR3 has 18 residues. This CDR3 reads CASSMPLPSGGRTDTQYF. The CDR3 nucleotides read TGTGCCAGTAGTATGCCCCTCCCTAGCGGGGGGCGCACAGATACGCAGTATTTT.

V gene TRBV6-7 combines with J gene TRBJ1-1, with 9 bases that match TRBD1. TRBV6-7 is assigned to the ORF class and has an uncertain function. The CDR3 is made up of 15 amino acids. V lost 3 bases, J lost 7 bases, and 9 bases stayed unmatched. CDR3 DNA sequence: TGTGCCAGCAGTTATGTACAGGGGGCCAGGGGTGAAGCTTTCTTT. Protein sequence: CASSYVQGARGEAFF.

This sequence joins TRBV11-2 and TRBJ2-7; 8 bases map to TRBD1. V shed 0 bases, J shed 6 bases, and the junction held 4 bases outside the gene matches. Germline V CDR1 and CDR2: SGHAT, FQNNGV. The CDR3 spans 14 residues. The CDR3 sequence is CASSLDLTGGEQYF. In nucleotides, the CDR3 is TGTGCCAGCAGCTTAGATCTCACAGGGGGCGAGCAGTACTTC.

J is TRBJ2-3 and V is TRBV7-2; possibly TRBD2 for D (6 bases). CDR1 SGHTA and CDR2 FQGNSA come from the germline V gene. V was pared by 2 bases and J by 5 bases, with 17 bases between. This CDR3 contains 16 residues. As DNA, the CDR3 is TGTGCCAGCAGCTTACGTTTTACTTACGGGGGAGATACGCAGTATTTT. This gives the protein CASSLRFTYGGDTQYF.